Below, one T cell receptor beta chain is given with its context. The whole isolated RNA underwent reverse transcription, so sequencing captured expressed TCRB transcripts. Produced via immunoSEQ multiplex PCR; TCRdb's table is partial and in-frame only. Of roughly 150,000 clones listed, roughly 8.1% are singletons. The sample is drawn from a study of beta chain features in type 1 diabetes. The germline V gene encodes CDR1 SGHRS and CDR2 YFSETQ. Trimming removed 2 bases at V and 0 bases at J, with 9 bases between. The CDR3 has 15 residues. The source of this sequence is a man aged 18 to 29 in good health. Sequencing input: central memory CD4+ T cells from blood. The V and J genes are TRBV5-1 and TRBJ1-3, with D maybe TRBD1 (6 bases). CDR3 sequence reads: CASSLQGHSGNTIYF. The CDR3 DNA sequence: TGCGCCAGCAGCTTACAGGGCCACTCTGGAAACACCATATATTTT.